This TCR beta chain comes out of a study of blood T cell repertoires in COVID-19. Across the whole study: Spain, Italy and the United States supplied samples that represented acute and convalescent COVID-19.

This clone was detected only a few times. CDR1 is MGHDK and CDR2 is SYGVNS in the germline V gene. There are 12 residues in the CDR3. With 10 bases clipped from V and 4 bases from J, the junction kept 5 bases outside the gene matches. Sequenced by immunoSEQ multiplex PCR; TCRdb stores in-frame clones only, minus some. Here the sample spans about 150,000 clones, roughly 90% being singletons. This TCR was sampled from a woman between 55 and 75 years old with active or convalescent COVID-19. The gene calls are TRBV25-1 and TRBJ1-2, with 8 bases lining up with TRBD1. Sequencing used peripheral blood. This CDR3 is CATRQGTYGYTF. CDR3 in DNA: TGTGCCACCAGACAGGGGACCTATGGCTACACCTTC.